The 13 T cell receptor beta chains below all came from one sample that was sequenced in a study of blood T cell repertoires in COVID-19. The table came from immunoSEQ multiplex PCR; TCRdb's copy has only in-frame clones and leaves some out. Of some 70,000 clones in the sample, 89% are singletons; the top ten hold roughly 8.8%. Input material: peripheral blood. These receptors all come from a man between 50 and 59 years old with active COVID-19.

The chain couples TRBV5-1 to TRBJ2-5; D may be TRBD1 (5 bases). V lost 4 bases, J lost 5 bases, and 12 bases lay in between. The length of the CDR3 is 13 residues. Looked up from germline, CDR1 is SGHRS and CDR2 is YFSETQ. The chain's CDR3 is CASSIQGEETQYF. CDR3 coding DNA: TGCGCCAGCAGCATCCAGGGTGAGGAGACCCAGTACTTC. Based on the CDR3 plus reference TRBV5-1 and TRBJ2-5, the full variable domain is KAGVTQTPRYLIKTRGQQVTLSCSPISGHRSVSWYQQTPGQGLQFLFEYFSETQRNKGNFPGRFSGRQFSNSRSEMNVSTLELGDSALYLCASSIQGEETQYFGPGTRLLVL.

V usage is TRBV19 and J usage is TRBJ1-1; 7 bases fit TRBD1. The CDR3 contains 13 residues. Germline-derived CDR1 and CDR2 are LNHDA and SQIVND (reference sequence). The V segment lost 8 bases and the J segment 0 bases; nucleotides outside the gene matches: 3. This chain's CDR3 is CASPGQLNTEAFF. The CDR3 DNA is TGTGCCAGTCCGGGACAGTTGAACACTGAAGCTTTCTTT.

V gene TRBV7-8 combines with J gene TRBJ2-1; D is perhaps TRBD1 (6 bases). CDR3 length equals 16 residues. The germline CDR1 and CDR2 sequences are SGHVS and FQNEAQ. Deletions cut 0 bases from V and 8 bases from J, with 17 bases between. CDR3 DNA: TGTGCCAGCAGCTTAGCACCAAAGGGCAGGGGAGATGAGCAGTTCTTC. Amino acids: CASSLAPKGRGDEQFF.

This sequence joins TRBV2 and TRBJ2-3; 12 bases fit TRBD2. V lost 6 bases to trimming and J lost 5 bases; unmatched junction nucleotides: 6. Germline V gene lookup returns CDR1 SNHLY and CDR2 FYNNEI. The CDR3 covers 15 residues. Written as DNA, the CDR3 is TGTGCCAGCAGGGAGACTAGCGGGGGCGGAGATACGCAGTATTTT. It yields the protein CASRETSGGGDTQYF.

This chain links TRBV5-1 with TRBJ1-1; D remains ambiguous. The germline V gene encodes CDR1 SGHRS and CDR2 YFSETQ. Trimming took off 4 bases at V and 0 bases at J, with 13 bases between the two ends. The CDR3 consists of 15 residues. CDR3 amino acids: CASSLAVSMNTEAFF. DNA of the CDR3: TGCGCCAGCAGCCTGGCTGTGAGTATGAACACTGAAGCTTTCTTT. Combining the CDR3 with reference TRBV5-1 and TRBJ1-1 gives the whole variable domain KAGVTQTPRYLIKTRGQQVTLSCSPISGHRSVSWYQQTPGQGLQFLFEYFSETQRNKGNFPGRFSGRQFSNSRSEMNVSTLELGDSALYLCASSLAVSMNTEAFFGQGTRLTVV.

This clone was picked up one time. The chain recombines TRBV4-1 with TRBJ2-5; 8 nucleotides align to TRBD1. Germline CDR1 and CDR2: MGHRA and YSYEKL. The ends lost 3 bases at V and 2 bases at J; junction bases unmatched: 2. CDR3 size: 14 residues. CDR3 sequence reads: CASSQGTGQETQYF. CDR3 sequence (DNA): TGCGCCAGCAGCCAGGGGACAGGACAAGAGACCCAGTACTTC.

This clone was detected only once. This sequence joins TRBV9 and TRBJ2-7; 10 nucleotides align to TRBD1. Germline V gives CDR1 SGDLS, CDR2 YYNGEE. After removal of 3 bases from V and 4 bases from J, the junction contained 10 bases not matched to a gene. The CDR3 has 16 amino acids. This CDR3 is CASSGFGDRGLYEQYF. DNA of the CDR3: TGTGCCAGCAGCGGGTTCGGGGACAGGGGCCTTTACGAGCAGTACTTC.

The CDR3 reads CASSLGIARYNEQFF. CDR3 nucleotide sequence: TGTGCCAGCAGCTTAGGAATAGCGCGGTACAATGAGCAGTTCTTC. The V call is TRBV7-9, the J call TRBJ2-1, with D perhaps matching TRBD2 (5 bases). V was pared by 1 base and J by 4 bases, with 11 bases between. CDR3 length: 15 amino acids. Germline V gives CDR1 SEHNR, CDR2 FQNEAQ (reference sequence).

The J gene is TRBJ1-2, the V gene TRBV4-3; 10 nucleotides align to TRBD1. Unmatched junction bases numbered 8, after V lost 3 bases and J lost 7 bases. Germline values: CDR1 LGHNA, CDR2 YSLEER. This CDR3 spans 15 amino acids. CDR3 coding DNA: TGCGCCAGCAGCCAGGCTACGACAGGGGGCTCTGGCTACACCTTC. Translation: CASSQATTGGSGYTF.

The chain couples TRBV25-1 to TRBJ2-1; 11 bases are a match to TRBD2. Trimming took 5 bases from V and 3 from J; bases not matched to a gene: 6. The CDR3 totals 16 residues. Germline lookup yields CDR1 MGHDK and CDR2 SYGVNS. CDR3 in amino acids: CASSNIAGGIYNEQFF. CDR3 in DNA: TGTGCCAGCAGTAACATAGCGGGGGGGATCTACAATGAGCAGTTCTTC.

The chain is built from TRBV11-3 and TRBJ2-2; weak D call: TRBD1 (6 bases). Looked up from germline, CDR1 is SGHNT and CDR2 is YENEEA. The CDR3 totals 15 residues. Trimming left V 0 bases short and J 3 bases short, with 8 bases between. The CDR3 DNA reads TGTGCCAGCAGCTTAGACAGGGGACACACCGGGGAGCTGTTTTTT. Its protein is CASSLDRGHTGELFF.

This sequence joins TRBV7-2 and TRBJ1-6; tentatively, D is TRBD1 (5 bases). Germline assignment: CDR1 SGHTA and CDR2 FQGNSA. This CDR3 has 15 residues. With 5 bases removed from V and 10 bases from J, the gap between germline ends came to 18 bases. The chain's CDR3 is CASSPGHAGSSPLHF. DNA for the CDR3: TGTGCCAGCAGCCCTGGACATGCAGGATCGTCACCCCTCCACTTT.

The chain is built from TRBV2 and TRBJ1-1, with D perhaps matching TRBD1 (6 bases). V lost 5 bases to trimming and J lost 7 bases, with 8 bases between them. This CDR3 comprises 11 residues. Germline-derived CDR1 and CDR2 are SNHLY and FYNNEI. The CDR3 nucleotides read TGTGCCAGCAGTCCACAGGGTGAAGCTTTCTTT. Amino acid sequence: CASSPQGEAFF.